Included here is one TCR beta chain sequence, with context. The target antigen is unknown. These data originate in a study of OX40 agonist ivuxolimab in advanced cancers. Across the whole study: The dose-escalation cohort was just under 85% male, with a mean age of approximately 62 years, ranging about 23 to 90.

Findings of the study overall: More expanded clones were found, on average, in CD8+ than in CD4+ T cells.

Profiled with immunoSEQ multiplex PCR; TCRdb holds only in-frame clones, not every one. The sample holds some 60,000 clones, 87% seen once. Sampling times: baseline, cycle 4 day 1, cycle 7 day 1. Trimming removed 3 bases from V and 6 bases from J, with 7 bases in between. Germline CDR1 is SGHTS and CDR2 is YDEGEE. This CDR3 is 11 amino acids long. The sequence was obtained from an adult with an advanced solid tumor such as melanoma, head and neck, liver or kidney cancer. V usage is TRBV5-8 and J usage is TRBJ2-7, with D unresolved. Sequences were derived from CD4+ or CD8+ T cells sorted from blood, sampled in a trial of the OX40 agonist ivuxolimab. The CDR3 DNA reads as TGTGCCAGCAGCTCCCCGGGCGAGCAGTACTTC. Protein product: CASSSPGEQYF.